Shown below are 20 T cell receptor beta chains from a single sample sequenced in a study of T cell responses to AZD1222 COVID-19 vaccine. This table comes from immunoSEQ multiplex PCR, and its TCRdb copy is limited to in-frame clones, with some not included. The data hold 100,000 or so clones, with around 94% observed a single time. The sequencing used peripheral blood, collected on day 0 of AZD1222 vaccination. These receptor sequences come from an adult in good health.

This clone was detected once. The J gene is TRBJ2-1, the V gene TRBV28; TRBD2 agrees at 10 bases. Germline CDR1 MDHEN, CDR2 SYDVKM. After removal of 7 bases from V and 9 bases from J, the junction contained 12 bases not matched to a gene. The CDR3 runs 15 residues. CDR3 amino acids: CASIGAGLAFLEQFF. The DNA for the CDR3 is TGTGCCAGCATAGGAGCGGGACTAGCGTTTCTTGAGCAGTTCTTC.

The genes are TRBV20-1 and TRBJ1-3, with no clear D. Trimming pared 3 bases from V and 0 bases from J, leaving 15 bases between. Germline loops: CDR1 DFQATT, CDR2 SNEGSKA (reference sequence). The CDR3 loop spans 16 amino acids. The CDR3 reads CSASSSYSTSGNTIYF. The CDR3, as DNA: TGCAGTGCTAGTAGTTCGTACAGTACCTCTGGAAACACCATATATTTT.

The gene calls are TRBV29-1 and TRBJ1-5; 8 bases match TRBD1. Germline trimming cut 7 bases from V and 1 base from J; bases unmatched to any gene: 9. The germline V gene has CDR1 SQVTM and CDR2 ANQGSEA. The CDR3 loop spans 15 amino acids. In nucleotides, the CDR3 is TGCAGCGCTAGGACAGGGACGACGAGCAATCAGCCCCAGCATTTT. Translating gives CSARTGTTSNQPQHF.

The CDR3 region has the DNA TGTGCCAGCAGCTTACAAGGACAACCGAACACTGAAGCTTTCTTT. This encodes CASSLQGQPNTEAFF. J is TRBJ1-1 and V is TRBV7-3, with D perhaps matching TRBD1 (5 bases). In germline, CDR1 is SGHTA, CDR2 FQGTGA. The CDR3 totals 15 residues. V lost 2 bases and J lost 1, with 11 bases in between.

The V and J genes are TRBV30 and TRBJ1-6; 9 positions agree with TRBD1. The germline V gene encodes CDR1 GTSNPN and CDR2 SVGIG (reference sequence). Trimming took 0 bases from V and 10 from J; bases not matched to a gene: 10. This CDR3 region has 16 residues. CDR3: CAWSVRSDRGRSPLHF. CDR3 bases: TGTGCCTGGAGTGTACGATCGGACAGGGGAAGATCACCCCTCCACTTT.

The chain employs TRBV7-6 and TRBJ1-1; D unclear. Trimming stripped 5 bases from V and 3 bases from J, with 10 bases between. CDR3 length equals 13 residues. Germline CDR1 SGHVS, CDR2 FNYEAQ. CDR3 in amino acids: CASSTSVYTEAFF. The DNA for the CDR3 is TGTGCCAGCAGCACGTCGGTTTACACTGAAGCTTTCTTT.

In its sample, this clone was seen once. V gene TRBV11-3 combines with J gene TRBJ2-2; 9 nucleotides agree with TRBD2. The V gene end was trimmed by 5 bases and the J gene end by 6 bases; junction bases not matched to a gene: 7. Germline CDR1 and CDR2: SGHNT and YENEEA. The CDR3 runs to 15 residues. The chain's CDR3 is CASSRGTSWAGELFF. The CDR3, as DNA: TGTGCCAGCAGCCGAGGGACTAGCTGGGCCGGGGAGCTGTTTTTT.

The gene calls are TRBV12-3 or TRBV12-4 and TRBJ1-5; TRBD1 matches 7 bases. The trim removed 4 bases at V and 7 bases at J, leaving 4 bases unmatched. CDR3 length: 13 amino acids. This CDR3 reads CASSYGQDQPQHF. In nucleotides, the CDR3 is TGTGCCAGCAGTTACGGACAGGACCAGCCCCAGCATTTT.

The chain joins TRBV6-2 or TRBV6-3 to TRBJ1-2; the D gene is possibly TRBD1 (6 bases). Per the germline V gene, CDR1 is MNHEY and CDR2 is SVGEGT. V was pared by 6 bases and J by 0 bases, with 17 bases between. This CDR3 is 16 amino acids long. For the CDR3, the DNA is TGTGCCAGCAGCCCTAAAATCGGACAGACTAACTATGGCTACACCTTC. This translates into CASSPKIGQTNYGYTF.

This sequence joins TRBV28 and TRBJ1-2; possibly TRBD1 for D (5 bases). Deletions cut 0 bases from V and 6 bases from J, with 8 bases between. This CDR3 spans 13 amino acids. Germline-derived CDR1 and CDR2 are MDHEN and SYDVKM. The CDR3 sequence: CASSLWGGDGYTF. CDR3 nucleotides: TGTGCCAGCAGTTTATGGGGAGGGGATGGCTACACCTTC.

The gene calls are TRBV29-1 and TRBJ2-1, with TRBD2 identical over 7 bases. V was pared by 5 bases and J by 3 bases, with 4 bases of the junction left unmatched. The CDR3 length is 13 residues. In germline, CDR1 is SQVTM, CDR2 ANQGSEA. The CDR3 loop reads CSVSGKHYNEQFF. The CDR3 DNA follows: TGCAGCGTTAGCGGGAAACACTACAATGAGCAGTTCTTC.

This clone was observed a single time. The chain employs TRBV15 and TRBJ1-3; D is undetermined. Germline CDR1 LNHNV, CDR2 YYDKDF (reference sequence). Deletions cut 0 bases from V and 3 bases from J, with 9 bases between. The CDR3 contains 15 residues. CDR3 region: CATSRDGVIGNTIYF. DNA for the CDR3: TGTGCCACCAGCAGAGATGGGGTAATTGGAAACACCATATATTTT.

J is TRBJ1-2 and V is TRBV19; D possibly corresponds to TRBD1 (5 bases). This CDR3 contains 14 residues. With 6 bases removed from V and 4 bases from J, the gap between germline ends came to 15 bases. Germline V gene lookup returns CDR1 LNHDA and CDR2 SQIVND (reference sequence). CDR3 protein: CASSQPGLTYGYTF. The CDR3 region has the DNA TGTGCCAGTAGCCAACCGGGGCTCACCTATGGCTACACCTTC.

The chain carries TRBV29-1 and TRBJ2-7; the D call may be TRBD1 or TRBD2 (5 bases each). The CDR3 spans 13 residues. Germline CDR1 reads SQVTM; CDR2 reads ANQGSEA. Trimming cost V 3 bases and J 4 bases, with 13 bases left between them. For the CDR3, the DNA is TGCAGCGTTGATGGGGGTTTGGGTTACGAGCAGTACTTC. Encoded protein: CSVDGGLGYEQYF.

The rearrangement joins TRBV10-3 to TRBJ1-2, with no clear D. V was clipped by 2 bases and J by 4 bases, with 11 bases between them. The CDR3 consists of 14 residues. In germline, CDR1 is ENHRY, CDR2 SYGVKD. The CDR3 nucleotides read TGTGCCATCAGTGAGGGACGCCCATCCTATGGCTACACCTTC. Translating gives CAISEGRPSYGYTF.

The chain has TRBV4-2 and TRBJ1-1, with unresolved D. This CDR3 contains 14 residues. The V end lost 3 bases, the J end lost 1 base, and 9 bases lay between the germline ends. Germline-derived CDR1 and CDR2 are LGHNA and YNFKEQ. The DNA for the CDR3 is TGTGCCAGCAGCCAGGAGGGAGAGAACACTGAAGCTTTCTTT. Protein product: CASSQEGENTEAFF.

The chain carries TRBV12-5 and TRBJ2-3, with TRBD2 matching 7 bases. The V and J ends lost 4 bases and 6 bases, in that order; junction bases with no gene match: 10. CDR3 length: 15 amino acids. Germline CDR1 reads LGHNT; CDR2 reads FRNRAP. For the CDR3, the DNA is TGTGCTAGTGGTTCGGGGGGACTACCCCCGGATACGCAGTATTTT. It yields the protein CASGSGGLPPDTQYF.

The chain is built from TRBV9 and TRBJ1-1; TRBD1 matches at 7 bases. The CDR3 covers 13 residues. With V trimmed by 3 bases and J by 9 bases, 8 bases remained unmatched. The germline V gene has CDR1 SGDLS and CDR2 YYNGEE. This CDR3 is CASSETGTAKAFF. In DNA, the CDR3 is TGTGCCAGCAGCGAAACCGGGACAGCGAAAGCTTTCTTT.

This clone was seen more than once but under ten times. The chain links TRBV28 to TRBJ2-7; D not certain. The CDR3 loop spans 11 amino acids. Trimming pared 4 bases from V and 9 bases from J, leaving 10 bases between. The V gene's germline CDR1 is MDHEN and CDR2 SYDVKM. The CDR3 region is CASSSPLGQYF. CDR3 in DNA: TGTGCCAGCAGTTCCCCTCTGGGGCAGTACTTC.

CDR3 DNA: TGCAGTGCTAGTAAACAGGGTTTTAGATCCTCTGGAAACACCATATATTTT. Residues: CSASKQGFRSSGNTIYF. V is TRBV20-1 and J is TRBJ1-3; a possible D gene is TRBD1 (6 bases). The CDR3 runs to 17 residues. From germline, CDR1 is DFQATT and CDR2 SNEGSKA (reference sequence). Trimming shortened V by 3 bases and J by 0 bases, and 18 bases separated the two germline ends.